What follows describes a single T cell receptor (beta chain). What it binds is unknown. The data originate from a study of T cell responses to AZD1222 COVID-19 vaccine. The study, taken as a whole, reports: The span of vaccine-associated CD4 TCRs extended across spike, with dominance at 160-218 and 743-854. The sample set comprised mostly white British donors with more females, and clonal diversity was possibly underestimated. Sampling that yielded the repertoires occurred only after the peak T cell response.

V lost 9 bases to trimming and J lost 2 bases; unmatched junction nucleotides: 13. CDR3 length: 16 residues. Germline V gene sequence: CDR1 MNHEY, CDR2 SMNVEV (reference sequence). Assay: immunoSEQ multiplex PCR; the TCRdb copy retains only in-frame clones and omits some. Of about 170,000 clones detected, roughly 90% appear once; the ten largest clones hold 1.6%. The chain is built from TRBV27 and TRBJ2-3; 8 bases align to TRBD2. The receptor was derived from an adult in good health. This sample comprised peripheral blood, obtained on day 0 of AZD1222 vaccination. This CDR3 is CASSFSTGGYTDTQYF. The CDR3 DNA follows: TGTGCCAGTTCGTTTTCCACGGGGGGGTACACAGATACGCAGTATTTT.